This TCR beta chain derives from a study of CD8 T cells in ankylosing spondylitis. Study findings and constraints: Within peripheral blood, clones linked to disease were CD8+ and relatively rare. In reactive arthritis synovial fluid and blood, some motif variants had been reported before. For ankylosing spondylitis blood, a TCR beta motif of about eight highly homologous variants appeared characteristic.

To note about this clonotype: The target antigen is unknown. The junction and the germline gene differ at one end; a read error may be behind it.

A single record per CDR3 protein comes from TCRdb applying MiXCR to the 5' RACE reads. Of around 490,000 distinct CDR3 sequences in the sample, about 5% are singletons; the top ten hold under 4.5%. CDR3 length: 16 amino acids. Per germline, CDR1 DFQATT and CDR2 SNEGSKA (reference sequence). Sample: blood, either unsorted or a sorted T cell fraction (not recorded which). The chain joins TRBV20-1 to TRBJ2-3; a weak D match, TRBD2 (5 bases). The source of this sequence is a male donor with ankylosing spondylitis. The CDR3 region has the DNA TGCTGTGCTAGAGATCCCCGGACTCCACTGGCAGATACGCAGTATTTT. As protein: CCARDPRTPLADTQYF.